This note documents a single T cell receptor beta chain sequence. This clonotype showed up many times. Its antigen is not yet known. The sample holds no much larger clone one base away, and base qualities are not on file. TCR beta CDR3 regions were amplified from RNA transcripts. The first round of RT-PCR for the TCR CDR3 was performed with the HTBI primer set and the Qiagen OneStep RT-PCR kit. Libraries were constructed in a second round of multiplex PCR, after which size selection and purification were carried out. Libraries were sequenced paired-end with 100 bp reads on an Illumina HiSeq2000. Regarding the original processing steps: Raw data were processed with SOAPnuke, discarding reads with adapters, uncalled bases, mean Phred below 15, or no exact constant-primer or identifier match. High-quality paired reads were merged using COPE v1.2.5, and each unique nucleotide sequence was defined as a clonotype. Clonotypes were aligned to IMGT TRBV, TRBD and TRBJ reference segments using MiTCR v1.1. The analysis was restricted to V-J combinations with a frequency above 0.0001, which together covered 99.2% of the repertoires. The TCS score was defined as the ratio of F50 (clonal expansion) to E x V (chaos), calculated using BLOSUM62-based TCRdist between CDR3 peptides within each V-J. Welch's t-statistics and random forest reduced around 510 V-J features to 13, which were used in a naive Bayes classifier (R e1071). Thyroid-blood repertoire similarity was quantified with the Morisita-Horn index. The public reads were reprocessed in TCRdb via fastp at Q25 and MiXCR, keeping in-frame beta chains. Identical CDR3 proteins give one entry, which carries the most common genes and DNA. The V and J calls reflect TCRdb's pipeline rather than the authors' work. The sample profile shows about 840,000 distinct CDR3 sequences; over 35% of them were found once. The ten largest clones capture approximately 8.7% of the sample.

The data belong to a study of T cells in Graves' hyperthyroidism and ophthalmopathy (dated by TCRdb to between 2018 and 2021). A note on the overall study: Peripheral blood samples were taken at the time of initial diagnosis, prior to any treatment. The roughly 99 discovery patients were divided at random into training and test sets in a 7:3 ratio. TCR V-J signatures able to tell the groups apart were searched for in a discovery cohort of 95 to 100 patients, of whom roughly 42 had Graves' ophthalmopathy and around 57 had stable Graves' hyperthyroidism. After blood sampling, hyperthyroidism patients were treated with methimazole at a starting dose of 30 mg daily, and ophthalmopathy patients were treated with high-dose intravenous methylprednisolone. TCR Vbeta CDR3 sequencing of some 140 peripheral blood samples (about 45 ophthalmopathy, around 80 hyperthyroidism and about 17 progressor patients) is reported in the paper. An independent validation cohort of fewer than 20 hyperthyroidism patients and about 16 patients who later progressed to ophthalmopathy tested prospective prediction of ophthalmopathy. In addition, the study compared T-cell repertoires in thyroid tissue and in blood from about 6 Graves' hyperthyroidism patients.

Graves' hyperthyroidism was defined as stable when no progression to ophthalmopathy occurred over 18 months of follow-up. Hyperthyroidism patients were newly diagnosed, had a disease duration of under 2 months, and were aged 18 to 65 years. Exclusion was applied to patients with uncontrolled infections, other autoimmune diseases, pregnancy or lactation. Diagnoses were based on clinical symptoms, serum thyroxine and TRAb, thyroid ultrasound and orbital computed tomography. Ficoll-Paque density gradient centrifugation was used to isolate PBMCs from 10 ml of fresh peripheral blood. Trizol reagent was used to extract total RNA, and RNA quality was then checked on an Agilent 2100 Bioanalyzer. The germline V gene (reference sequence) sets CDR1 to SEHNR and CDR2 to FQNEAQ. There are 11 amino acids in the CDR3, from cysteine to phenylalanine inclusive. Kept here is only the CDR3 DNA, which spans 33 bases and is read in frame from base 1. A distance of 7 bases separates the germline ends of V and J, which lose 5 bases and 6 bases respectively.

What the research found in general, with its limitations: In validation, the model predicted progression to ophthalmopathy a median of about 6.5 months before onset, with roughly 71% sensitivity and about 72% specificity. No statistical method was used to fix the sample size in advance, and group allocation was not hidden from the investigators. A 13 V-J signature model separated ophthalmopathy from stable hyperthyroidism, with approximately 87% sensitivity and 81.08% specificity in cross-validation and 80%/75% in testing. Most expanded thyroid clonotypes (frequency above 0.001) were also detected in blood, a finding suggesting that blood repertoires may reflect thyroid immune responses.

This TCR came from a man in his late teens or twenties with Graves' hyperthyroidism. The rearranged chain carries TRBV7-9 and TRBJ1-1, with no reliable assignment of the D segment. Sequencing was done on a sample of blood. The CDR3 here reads CASSPAPEAFF. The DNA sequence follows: TGTGCCAGCAGCCCTGCCCCTGAAGCTTTCTTT.